This T cell receptor (beta chain) stems from a study of shared clonotypes between healthy human individuals. As for the study in general: The donors, two women and a few men, were aged 18 to 49. Each donor's CD8 memory used one plate, CD8 naive two, each CD4 subset three. The study, taken as a whole, reports: Clonotype sharing levels among donors were expected to vary with sequencing depth. Only a few donors were included, so the genetic and exposure-history diversity represented was limited.

As to this clone: What it binds is not known.

Naive CD8 cells were CD45RO-negative, positively selected for CCR7, excluding terminally differentiated effector memory CD45RA+ cells. The method was immunoSEQ multiplex PCR; TCRdb's version includes in-frame clones alone and lacks a portion of them. Here the sample spans 650,000 to 800,000 clones, around 90% being singletons. The sequence came from a man aged 25-45 years in good health. The sequenced sample consisted of naive CD8+ T cells sorted from blood.

The CDR3 coding sequence is TGTGCCAGCAGTGAAGGGTCGAACACCGGGGAGCTGTTTTTT. As protein: CASSEGSNTGELFF. The V and J genes are TRBV2 and TRBJ2-2; D unresolved. Trimming took 1 base from V and 0 from J, leaving 3 bases between them. The CDR3 sequence is 14 residues long. In germline, CDR1 is SNHLY, CDR2 FYNNEI.